What follows are 16 T cell receptor beta chains derived from one specimen sequenced in a study of radiotherapy plus CTLA-4 blockade in lung cancer. Clones were read by immunoSEQ multiplex PCR, and TCRdb kept only the in-frame ones, dropping some. The sample contains roughly 97,000 clones, approximately 74% of which appear only once. This specimen consisted of peripheral blood, obtained from a patient treated with radiotherapy plus ipilimumab. The receptors originated from a human donor with non-small cell lung cancer who had a partial response to radiotherapy plus ipilimumab. Some clones in this sample may be carry-over from other donors' samples.

This chain uses TRBV7-9 with TRBJ2-7; TRBD2 might be the D (5 bases). This CDR3 is 15 amino acids long. With 1 base removed from V and 6 bases from J, the gap between germline ends came to 16 bases. CDR1 is SEHNR and CDR2 is FQNEAQ in the germline V gene (reference sequence). The CDR3 coding sequence is TGTGCCAGCAGCTTAGATTCGGGATCGGTCTCCGAGCAGTACTTC. Protein: CASSLDSGSVSEQYF.

The chain couples TRBV6-5 to TRBJ1-1; possibly TRBD1 for D (5 bases). The germline gives CDR1 MNHEY, CDR2 SVGAGI. Trimming left V 5 bases short and J 6 bases short, with 13 bases between. This CDR3 is built from 13 residues. CDR3 in amino acids: CASSKRGGPEAFF. The CDR3 DNA reads TGTGCCAGCAGTAAGCGGGGCGGCCCTGAAGCTTTCTTT.

This clone was counted between two and nine times. DNA of the CDR3: TGTGCCAGCAGCCGCGGGGGGGCGGTGAACACTGAAGCTTTCTTT. This sequence encodes CASSRGGAVNTEAFF. The chain is built from TRBV7-9 and TRBJ1-1, with TRBD1 as a possible D gene (6 bases). CDR1 and CDR2 (germline): SEHNR, FQNEAQ (reference sequence). The CDR3 extends over 15 amino acids. V was clipped by 5 bases and J by 0 bases, with 13 bases between them.

This clone was counted a few times. The chain joins TRBV25-1 to TRBJ1-4, with D possibly being TRBD1 (6 bases). Between the trimmed V and J ends, which lost 5 bases and 7 bases, there was a span of 17 bases. This CDR3 comprises 15 residues. Germline lookup yields CDR1 MGHDK and CDR2 SYGVNS. The CDR3 region is CASSPNTGDIEKLFF. As DNA, the CDR3 is TGTGCCAGCAGTCCAAACACTGGGGACATTGAAAAACTGTTTTTT. Full variable domain (remainder filled in from reference TRBV25-1 and TRBJ1-4): EADIYQTPRYLVIGTGKKITLECSQTMGHDKMYWYQQDPGMELHLIHYSYGVNSTEKGDLSSESTVSRIRTEHFPLTLESARPSHTSQYLCASSPNTGDIEKLFFGSGTQLSVL.

V and J are TRBV7-3 and TRBJ2-2; D unclear. The germline CDR1 and CDR2 sequences are SGHTA and FQGTGA. With 1 base removed from V and 6 bases from J, the gap between germline ends came to 12 bases. The CDR3 sequence is 15 residues long. This CDR3 reads CASSLIGSRAGELFF. Written as DNA, the CDR3 is TGTGCCAGCAGCTTAATTGGTAGTCGGGCCGGGGAGCTGTTTTTT.

J is TRBJ2-1 and V is TRBV19; maybe TRBD2 (5 bases). CDR3 length: 15 residues. Trimming pared 5 bases from V and 6 bases from J, leaving 17 bases between. Germline CDR1 reads LNHDA; CDR2 reads SQIVND (reference sequence). The CDR3 DNA reads TGTGCCAGTAGTTCCCTCGGTGTAGCGAGCAATGAGCAGTTCTTC. Its translation is CASSSLGVASNEQFF.

The rearrangement links TRBV25-1 to TRBJ1-6, with 11 bases that match TRBD1. V lost 9 bases to trimming and J lost 3 bases; unmatched junction nucleotides: 13. The CDR3 has 18 residues. From germline, CDR1 is MGHDK and CDR2 SYGVNS. CDR3 nucleotides: TGTGCCAGGCGCCGGGACAGGGGGTTCGTAGGCTATAATTCACCCCTCCACTTT. Translated, it gives CARRRDRGFVGYNSPLHF.

The V call is TRBV10-2, the J call TRBJ2-1; TRBD2 might be the D (6 bases). Trimming shortened V by 4 bases and J by 7 bases, and 8 bases separated the two germline ends. There are 12 residues in the CDR3. Germline V CDR1 and CDR2: WSHSY, SAAADI. This chain's CDR3 is CASSGGENEQFF. Here the CDR3 DNA reads TGCGCCAGCAGTGGGGGGGAAAATGAGCAGTTCTTC.

The chain joins TRBV11-3 to TRBJ2-7; D possibly corresponds to TRBD2 (5 bases). The CDR3 runs to 13 residues. Germline V gene data show CDR1 as SGHNT and CDR2 as YENEEA. Trimming took off 1 base at V and 4 bases at J, with 8 bases between the two ends. CDR3: CASSLVSGYEQYF. The CDR3 region has the DNA TGTGCCAGCAGCTTAGTATCGGGATACGAGCAGTACTTC.

The V call is TRBV6-1, the J call TRBJ1-5; the match to TRBD1 covers 7 bases. Trimming took 5 bases from V and 2 from J; bases not matched to a gene: 3. The CDR3 loop spans 14 amino acids. The germline gives CDR1 MNHNS, CDR2 SASEGT. The CDR3 DNA sequence: TGTGCCAGCAGTAGGGACAGCGGCAATCAGCCCCAGCATTTT. As protein: CASSRDSGNQPQHF.

V gene TRBV18 combines with J gene TRBJ1-5; tentatively, D is TRBD1 (5 bases). Germline V gene lookup returns CDR1 KGHSH and CDR2 LQKENI. The V end lost 3 bases, the J end lost 0 bases, and 12 bases lay between the germline ends. The CDR3 consists of 16 residues. The CDR3 coding sequence is TGTGCCAGCTCACCGGTACAGGTTAATAGCAATCAGCCCCAGCATTTT. The encoded protein is CASSPVQVNSNQPQHF. The entire variable domain, with the rest obtained from reference TRBV18 and TRBJ1-5, is as follows: NAGVMQNPRHLVRRRGQEARLRCSPMKGHSHVYWYRQLPEEGLKFMVYLQKENIIDESGMPKERFSAEFPKEGPSILRIQQVVRGDSAAYFCASSPVQVNSNQPQHFGDGTRLSIL.

The rearrangement links TRBV5-1 to TRBJ2-7; D uncertain. From germline, CDR1 is SGHRS and CDR2 YFSETQ. Trimming stripped 0 bases from V and 2 bases from J, with 9 bases between. The CDR3 length is 14 residues. The CDR3 loop is CASSLDTYAYEQYF. The CDR3 nucleotides read TGCGCCAGCAGCTTGGACACATACGCCTACGAGCAGTACTTC.

The V call is TRBV6-5, the J call TRBJ1-2; 7 bases fit TRBD1. Germline-derived CDR1 and CDR2 are MNHEY and SVGAGI. This CDR3 is built from 12 residues. V trimming: 7 bases; J trimming: 7 bases; junction bases outside the gene matches: 6. For the CDR3, the DNA is TGTGCCAGCAACCGACAGGGTAGTGGCTACACCTTC. Its translation: CASNRQGSGYTF.

This chain connects TRBV2 to TRBJ2-1; TRBD2 aligns across 8 bases. The CDR3 is 14 amino acids. CDR1 is SNHLY, CDR2 FYNNEI, per germline. With 5 bases clipped from V and 4 bases from J, the junction kept 4 bases outside the gene matches. The CDR3 DNA sequence: TGTGCCAGCAGTATCACTAGCGGATACAATGAGCAGTTCTTC. Translated: CASSITSGYNEQFF.

The rearrangement links TRBV6-5 to TRBJ1-5; 9 positions match TRBD1. This CDR3 is 13 amino acids long. The ends lost 4 bases at V and 7 bases at J; junction bases unmatched: 2. The germline V gene has CDR1 MNHEY and CDR2 SVGAGI. CDR3 loop: CASSLDRGQPQHF. In nucleotides, the CDR3 is TGTGCCAGCAGTTTAGACAGGGGGCAGCCCCAGCATTTT.

V gene TRBV15 combines with J gene TRBJ2-7; TRBD2 matches 10 bases. CDR1 and CDR2 from the germline V gene are LNHNV and YYDKDF (reference sequence). The CDR3 length is 18 residues. The trim removed 0 bases at V and 2 bases at J, leaving 10 bases unmatched. The CDR3 sequence is CATSRDLGVTSGAYEQYF. The CDR3 bases are TGTGCCACCAGCAGAGATCTCGGTGTCACTAGCGGGGCCTACGAGCAGTACTTC.